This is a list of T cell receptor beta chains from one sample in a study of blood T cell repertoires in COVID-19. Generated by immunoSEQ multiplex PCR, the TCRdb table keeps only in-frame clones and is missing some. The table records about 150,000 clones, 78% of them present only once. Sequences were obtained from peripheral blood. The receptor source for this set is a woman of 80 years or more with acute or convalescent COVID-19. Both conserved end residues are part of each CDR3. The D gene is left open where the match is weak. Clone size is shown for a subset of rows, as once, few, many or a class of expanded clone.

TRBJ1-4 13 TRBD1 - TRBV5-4 TGTGCCGCGTGGGACAGAAAGAATGAAAAACTGTTTTTT CAAWDRKNEKLFF
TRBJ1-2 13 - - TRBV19 TGTGCCAGTAGCACCACAGGGAAGGATGGCTACACCTTC CASSTTGKDGYTF
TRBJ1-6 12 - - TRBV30 TGTGCCTGGAGTGTAGCTGGTTCACCCCTCCACTTT CAWSVAGSPLHF
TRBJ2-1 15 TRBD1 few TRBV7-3 TGTGCCAGCAGCTTAGGGACAGGGGGTAACAATGAGCAGTTCTTC CASSLGTGGNNEQFF
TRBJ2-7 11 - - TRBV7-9 TGTGCCAGCAGTTACGACCGGGGGCAGTACTTC CASSYDRGQYF
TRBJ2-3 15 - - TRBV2 TGTGCCAGCAGCTGTCTTGCGGGGAGCACAGATACGCAGTATTTT CASSCLAGSTDTQYF
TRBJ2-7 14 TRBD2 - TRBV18 TGTGCCAGCTCACCATCTAGCGGGAGCTACGAGCAGTACTTC CASSPSSGSYEQYF
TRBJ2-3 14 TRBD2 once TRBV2 TGTGCCAGCACTGGGACTAGCGGGGCAGATACGCAGTATTTT CASTGTSGADTQYF
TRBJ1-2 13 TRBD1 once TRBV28 TGTGCCAGCGACAGGGGGCCGGACTATGGCTACACCTTC CASDRGPDYGYTF
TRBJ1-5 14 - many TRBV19 TGTGCCAGTAGTAAACAACATAGCAATCAGCCCCAGCATTTT CASSKQHSNQPQHF
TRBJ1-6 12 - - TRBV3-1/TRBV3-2 TGTGCCAGCAGCCAACTTAATTCACCCCTCCACTTT CASSQLNSPLHF
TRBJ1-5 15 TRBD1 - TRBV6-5 TGTGCCAGCATGTCGACAGGGGGGAGCAATCAGCCCCAGCATTTT CASMSTGGSNQPQHF
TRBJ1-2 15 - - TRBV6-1 TGTGCCAGCAGTGAAGGCGGGGGGAGCGGGTTAGGCTACACCTTC CASSEGGGSGLGYTF
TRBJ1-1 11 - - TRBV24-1 TGTGCCACCAGTGATTGGGCCCTGGAAGACTTT CATSDWALEDF
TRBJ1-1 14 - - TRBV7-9 TGTGCCAGCAGCCCCTTGGGGGGGGGAACTGAAGCTTTCTTT CASSPLGGGTEAFF